This T cell receptor beta chain came from a study of Ad26.COV2.S vaccination and SARS-CoV-2 variants (dated by TCRdb to the early 2020s). Concerning the study at large: Donors in the vaccine arm were drawn from COV1001, a phase I-IIa trial of Ad26.COV2.S in healthy adults that was multicentre, randomized, double-blind and placebo-controlled. Ad26.COV2.S was administered intramuscularly at a dose of 5x10^10 or 1x10^11 viral particles, either as one shot or as two shots given 56 days apart. The specificity and breadth of SARS-CoV-2-reactive T cell receptors after Ad26.COV2.S vaccination were assessed by TCRbeta repertoire sequencing. A total of 32 samples were included in the TCR-sequenced set, comprising roughly 19 Ad26.COV2.S vaccine recipients, 5 placebo recipients and 8 SARS-CoV-2 convalescent individuals. Trial participants were randomized into five groups of five, in which low-dose or high-dose Ad26.COV2.S was given once or twice, or placebo was given on both occasions. Investigators remained blinded to trial group allocation during experiments and outcome assessment. Paper-wide results and their limitations: The authors noted that total T cell responses may have been underestimated by the TCR breadth and depth analyses. Substantial breadth of spike-specific CD8+ and CD4+ T cell responses was reported after vaccination. The study was not powered for comparison of responses between vaccine doses or regimens. Higher spike-specific TCR breadth was observed in Ad26.COV2.S recipients than in placebo recipients (P = 0.0014). Comparable non-spike TCR breadth was observed between vaccine and placebo recipients, consistent with only spike being contained in the vaccine.

The immunoSEQ Assay was used to sequence TCRbeta CDR3 regions. After extraction, genomic DNA underwent amplification by bias-controlled multiplex PCR, followed by high-throughput sequencing. The authors processed their data as follows. To quantify the absolute abundance of each unique TCRbeta CDR3 region, sequences were collapsed and filtered. T cell fraction was estimated by normalization of TCRbeta template counts to usable DNA, with usable DNA being measured through amplification of reference genes present in all nucleated cells. Repertoire TCRs were annotated as SARS-CoV-2-specific when V gene, CDR3 amino acid sequence and J gene were exactly matched to a known reactive TCR set. MIRA supplied the reference SARS-CoV-2 TCR set, which was filtered for enrichment in COVID-19-positive ImmuneCODE repertoires so that public or cross-reactive TCRs were removed. Based on the MIRA antigens, annotated TCRs were further analysed at the level of specific ORF or position within ORF. Breadth was defined as annotated unique rearrangements over total unique productive rearrangements; depth was the summed frequency of those rearrangements. TCR breadth was compared between groups using two-sided Wilcoxon rank-sum tests. The source is immuneACCESS, and TCRdb retained only in-frame sequences with V and J called. Part of the clones is not carried over; for the studies checked, unresolved V genes explain less than half of this, and the remainder is unexplained. The V and J calls and clone size come from that table; D and trimming were worked out from the DNA. The sample data list a few hundred thousand clones, and roughly 90% of these were observed just once. Together, the top ten hold 3.6% of the sample.

Concerning this clone itself: The antigen this receptor binds is unknown. Base qualities are not recorded, but no much larger clone differs from it by a single base.

Sequences MNHEY (CDR1) and SVGAGI (CDR2) are obtained from the germline V gene. Trimming removed 3 bases from V and 3 bases from J, leaving 12 bases between the germline ends. Inclusive of the bounding cysteine and phenylalanine, the CDR3 is 15 residues long. Here the CDR3 DNA is all that survives: 45 bases in frame from base 1. In the paper's terms, the treatment or condition label means: 15 to 20 received Ad26.COV2.S at low or high dose, single or two shots; about 5 received placebo; per-sample allocation not given. For vaccine and placebo recipients, repertoires were sequenced using samples collected on day 63 after the first injection. In Cohort 1b, fewer than 30 adults aged 18-55 years were enrolled at a single site in Boston, USA, between 29 July and 7 August 2020. Ad26.COV2.S was a replication-incompetent adenovirus type 26 vector expressing a prefusion-stabilized SARS-CoV-2 spike protein from the original Wuhan strain.

This receptor chain uses TRBV6-5 and TRBJ2-1; the D gene remains uncertain. The source is a person aged 18 to 59 who received the Ad26.COV2.S COVID-19 vaccine or a placebo. The material was peripheral blood, obtained in a trial of Ad26.COV2.S vaccine versus placebo. The CDR3 region: CASSYTGSVYNEQFF. The DNA reads as follows: TGTGCCAGCAGTTATACCGGCTCCGTCTACAATGAGCAGTTCTTC.